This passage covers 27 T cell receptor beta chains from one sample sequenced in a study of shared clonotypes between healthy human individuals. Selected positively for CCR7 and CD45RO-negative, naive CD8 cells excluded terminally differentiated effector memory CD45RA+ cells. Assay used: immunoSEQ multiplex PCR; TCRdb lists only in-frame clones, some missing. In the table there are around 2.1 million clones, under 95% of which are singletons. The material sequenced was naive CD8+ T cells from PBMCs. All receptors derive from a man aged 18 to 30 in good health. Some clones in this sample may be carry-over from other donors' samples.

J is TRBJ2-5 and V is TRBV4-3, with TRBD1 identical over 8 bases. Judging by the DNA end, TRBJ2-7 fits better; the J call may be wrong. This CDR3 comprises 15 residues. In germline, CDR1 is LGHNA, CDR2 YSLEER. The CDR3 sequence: CASSQDDRGDYEQYF. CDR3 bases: TGCGCCAGCAGCCAAGATGACAGGGGTGATTACGAGCAGTACTTC.

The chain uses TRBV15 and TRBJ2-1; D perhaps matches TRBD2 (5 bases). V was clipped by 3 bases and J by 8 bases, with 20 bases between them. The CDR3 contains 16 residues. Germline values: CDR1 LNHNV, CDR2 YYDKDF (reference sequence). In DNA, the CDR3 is TGTGCCACCAGCAGTACGGGATTGGGTACGGTCGATGAGCAGTTCTTC. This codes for CATSSTGLGTVDEQFF.

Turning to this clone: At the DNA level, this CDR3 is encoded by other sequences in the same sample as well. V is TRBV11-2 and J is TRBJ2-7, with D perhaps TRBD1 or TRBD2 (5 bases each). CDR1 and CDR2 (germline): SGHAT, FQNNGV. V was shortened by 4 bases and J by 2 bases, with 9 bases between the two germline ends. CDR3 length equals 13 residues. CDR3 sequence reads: CASSYGTTYEQYF. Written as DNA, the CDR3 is TGTGCCAGCAGCTATGGGACGACCTACGAGCAGTACTTC. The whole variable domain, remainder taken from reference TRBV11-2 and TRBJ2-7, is EAGVAQSPRYKIIEKRQSVAFWCNPISGHATLYWYQQILGQGPKLLIQFQNNGVVDDSQLPKDRFSAERLKGVDSTLKIQPAKLEDSAVYLCASSYGTTYEQYFGPGTRLTVT.

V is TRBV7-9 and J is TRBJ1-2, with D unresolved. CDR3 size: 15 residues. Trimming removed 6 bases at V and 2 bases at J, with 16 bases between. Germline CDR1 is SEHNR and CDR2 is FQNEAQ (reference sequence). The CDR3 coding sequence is TGTGCCAGCAGTCCCCCCGCCCAGATGAACTATGGCTACACCTTC. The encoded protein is CASSPPAQMNYGYTF.

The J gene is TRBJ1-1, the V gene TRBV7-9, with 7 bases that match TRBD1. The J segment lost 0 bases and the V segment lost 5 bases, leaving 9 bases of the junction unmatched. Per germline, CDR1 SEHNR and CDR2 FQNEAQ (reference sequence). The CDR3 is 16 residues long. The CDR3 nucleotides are TGTGCCAGCAGCCCCTGGGACAGAGAGGTGAACACTGAAGCTTTCTTT. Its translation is CASSPWDREVNTEAFF.

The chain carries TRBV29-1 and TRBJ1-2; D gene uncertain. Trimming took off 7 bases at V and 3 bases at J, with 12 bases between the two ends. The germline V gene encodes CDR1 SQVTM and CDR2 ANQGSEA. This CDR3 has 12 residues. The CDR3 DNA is TGCAGCGGCGAGTGGGCCTACTATGGCTACACCTTC. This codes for CSGEWAYYGYTF.

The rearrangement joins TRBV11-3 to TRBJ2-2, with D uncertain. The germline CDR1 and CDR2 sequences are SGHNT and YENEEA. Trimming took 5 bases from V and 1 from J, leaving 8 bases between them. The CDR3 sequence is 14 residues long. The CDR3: CASSISKNTGELFF. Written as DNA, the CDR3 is TGTGCCAGCAGCATCAGTAAGAACACCGGGGAGCTGTTTTTT.

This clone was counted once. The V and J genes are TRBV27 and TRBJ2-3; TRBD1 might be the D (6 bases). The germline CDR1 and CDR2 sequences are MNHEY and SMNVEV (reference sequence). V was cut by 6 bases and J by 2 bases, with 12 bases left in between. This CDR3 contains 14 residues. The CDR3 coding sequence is TGTGCCAGCAGCACAGGGCCCTACACAGATACGCAGTATTTT. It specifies CASSTGPYTDTQYF.

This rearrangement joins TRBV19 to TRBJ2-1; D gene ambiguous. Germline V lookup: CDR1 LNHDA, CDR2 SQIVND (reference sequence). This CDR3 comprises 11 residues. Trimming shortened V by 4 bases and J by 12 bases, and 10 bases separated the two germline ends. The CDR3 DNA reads TGTGCCAGTAGTACATCCTTAGGGCAGTTCTTC. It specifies CASSTSLGQFF.

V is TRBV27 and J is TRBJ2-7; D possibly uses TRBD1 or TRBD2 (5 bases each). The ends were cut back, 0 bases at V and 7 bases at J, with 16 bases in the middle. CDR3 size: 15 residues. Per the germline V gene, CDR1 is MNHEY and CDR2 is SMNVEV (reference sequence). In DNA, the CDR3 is TGTGCCAGCAGTTTATCGGGGACCGCCGGGCAAGAGCAGTACTTC. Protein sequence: CASSLSGTAGQEQYF.

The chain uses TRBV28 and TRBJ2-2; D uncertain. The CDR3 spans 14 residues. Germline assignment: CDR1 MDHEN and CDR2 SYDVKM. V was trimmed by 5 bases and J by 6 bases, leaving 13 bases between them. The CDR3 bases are TGTGCCAGCAGTCCCCCCGGTGGAGCCGGGGAGCTGTTTTTT. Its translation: CASSPPGGAGELFF.

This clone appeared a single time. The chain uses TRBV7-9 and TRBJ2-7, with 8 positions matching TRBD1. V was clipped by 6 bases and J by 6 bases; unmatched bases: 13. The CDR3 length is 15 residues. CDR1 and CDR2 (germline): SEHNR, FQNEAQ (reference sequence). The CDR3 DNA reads TGTGCCAGCAGTTCATATGGGACAGGTTTGAGCGAGCAGTACTTC. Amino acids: CASSSYGTGLSEQYF.

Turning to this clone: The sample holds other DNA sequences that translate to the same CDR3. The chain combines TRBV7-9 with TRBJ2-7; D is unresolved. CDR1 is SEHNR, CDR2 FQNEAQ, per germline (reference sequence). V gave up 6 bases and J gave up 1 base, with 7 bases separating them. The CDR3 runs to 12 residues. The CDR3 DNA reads TGTGCCAGCAGATCCGGGTCCTACGAGCAGTACTTC. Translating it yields CASRSGSYEQYF.

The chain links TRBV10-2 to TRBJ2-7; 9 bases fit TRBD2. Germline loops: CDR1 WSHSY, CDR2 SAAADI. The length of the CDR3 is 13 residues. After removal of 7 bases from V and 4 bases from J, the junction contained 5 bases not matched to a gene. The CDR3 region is CASTLAGEYEQYF. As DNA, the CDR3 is TGCGCCAGCACGTTAGCGGGAGAGTACGAGCAGTACTTC.

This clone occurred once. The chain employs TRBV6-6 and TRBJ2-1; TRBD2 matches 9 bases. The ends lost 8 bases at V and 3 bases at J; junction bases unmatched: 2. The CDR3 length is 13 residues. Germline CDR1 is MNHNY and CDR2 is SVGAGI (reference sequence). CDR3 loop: CASGSGGYNEQFF. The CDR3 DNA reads TGTGCCAGCGGTAGCGGGGGCTACAATGAGCAGTTCTTC.

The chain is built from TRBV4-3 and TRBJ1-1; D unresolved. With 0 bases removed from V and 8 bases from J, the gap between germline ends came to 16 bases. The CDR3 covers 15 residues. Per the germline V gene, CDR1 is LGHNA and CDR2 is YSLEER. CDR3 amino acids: CASSQEALSWEEAFF. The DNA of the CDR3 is TGCGCCAGCAGCCAAGAGGCCCTTTCGTGGGAAGAAGCTTTCTTT.

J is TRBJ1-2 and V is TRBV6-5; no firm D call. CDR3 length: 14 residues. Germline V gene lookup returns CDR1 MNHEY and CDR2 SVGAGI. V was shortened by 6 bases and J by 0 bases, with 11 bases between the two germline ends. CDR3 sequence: CASSPQGTNYGYTF. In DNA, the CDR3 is TGTGCCAGCAGCCCCCAAGGGACTAACTATGGCTACACCTTC.

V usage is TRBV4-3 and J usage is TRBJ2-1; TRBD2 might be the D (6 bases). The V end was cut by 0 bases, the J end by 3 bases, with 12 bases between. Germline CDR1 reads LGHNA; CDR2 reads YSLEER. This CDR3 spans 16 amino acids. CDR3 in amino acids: CASSQEWTTFYNEQFF. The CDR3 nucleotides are TGCGCCAGCAGCCAAGAATGGACTACCTTCTACAATGAGCAGTTCTTC.

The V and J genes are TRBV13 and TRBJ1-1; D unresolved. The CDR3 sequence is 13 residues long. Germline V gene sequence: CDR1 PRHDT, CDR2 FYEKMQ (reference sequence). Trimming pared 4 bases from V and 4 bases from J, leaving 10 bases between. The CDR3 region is CASSSPPRTEAFF. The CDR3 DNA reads TGTGCCAGCAGCTCTCCGCCGCGCACTGAAGCTTTCTTT.

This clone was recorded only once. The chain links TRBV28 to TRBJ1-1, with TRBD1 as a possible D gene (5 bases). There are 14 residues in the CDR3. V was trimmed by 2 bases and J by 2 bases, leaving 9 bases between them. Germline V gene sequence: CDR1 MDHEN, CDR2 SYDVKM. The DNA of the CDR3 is TGTGCCAGCAGTTTAAGACAGAGTAACACTGAAGCTTTCTTT. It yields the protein CASSLRQSNTEAFF.

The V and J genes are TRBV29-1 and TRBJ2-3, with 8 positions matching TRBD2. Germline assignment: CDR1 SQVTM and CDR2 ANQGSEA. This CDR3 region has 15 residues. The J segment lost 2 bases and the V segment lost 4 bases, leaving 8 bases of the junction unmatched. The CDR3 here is CSVAGLGLSTDTQYF. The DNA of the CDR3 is TGCAGCGTTGCGGGACTAGGACTGTCCACAGATACGCAGTATTTT.

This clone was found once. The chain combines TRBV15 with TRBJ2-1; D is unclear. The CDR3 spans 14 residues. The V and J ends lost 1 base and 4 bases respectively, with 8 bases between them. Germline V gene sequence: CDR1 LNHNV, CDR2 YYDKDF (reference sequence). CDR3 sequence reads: CATSRAPLYNEQFF. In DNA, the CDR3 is TGTGCCACCAGCAGAGCCCCCCTGTACAATGAGCAGTTCTTC.

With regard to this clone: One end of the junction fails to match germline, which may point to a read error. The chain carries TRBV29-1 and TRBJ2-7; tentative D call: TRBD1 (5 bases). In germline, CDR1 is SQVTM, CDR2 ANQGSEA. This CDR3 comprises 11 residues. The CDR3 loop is CGVGQGLEQYF. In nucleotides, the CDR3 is TGCGGCGTTGGTCAGGGCCTCGAGCAGTACTTC.

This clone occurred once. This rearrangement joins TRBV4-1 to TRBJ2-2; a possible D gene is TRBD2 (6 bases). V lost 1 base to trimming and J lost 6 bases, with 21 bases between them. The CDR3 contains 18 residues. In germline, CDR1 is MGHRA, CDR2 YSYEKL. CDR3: CASSQVPGTLGWSGELFF. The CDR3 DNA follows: TGCGCCAGCAGCCAAGTCCCCGGGACTCTAGGGTGGTCCGGGGAGCTGTTTTTT.

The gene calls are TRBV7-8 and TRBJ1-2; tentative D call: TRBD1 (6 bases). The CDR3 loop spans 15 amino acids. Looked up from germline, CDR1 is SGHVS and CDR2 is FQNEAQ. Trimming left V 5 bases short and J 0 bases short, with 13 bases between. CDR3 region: CASSTDRWSNYGYTF. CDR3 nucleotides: TGTGCCAGCAGCACAGACAGGTGGTCTAACTATGGCTACACCTTC.

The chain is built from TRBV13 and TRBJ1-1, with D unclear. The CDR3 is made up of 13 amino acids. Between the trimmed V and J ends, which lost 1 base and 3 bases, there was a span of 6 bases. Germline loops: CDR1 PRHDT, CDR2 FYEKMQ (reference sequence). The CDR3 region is CASSLVRDTEAFF. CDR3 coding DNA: TGTGCCAGCAGCTTAGTTAGGGACACTGAAGCTTTCTTT.

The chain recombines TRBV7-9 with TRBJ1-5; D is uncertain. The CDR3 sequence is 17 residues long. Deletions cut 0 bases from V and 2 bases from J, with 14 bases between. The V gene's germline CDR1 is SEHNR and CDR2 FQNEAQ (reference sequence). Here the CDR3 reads CASSLAAERDGNQPQHF. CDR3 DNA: TGTGCCAGCAGCTTAGCGGCGGAAAGGGATGGCAATCAGCCCCAGCATTTT.